The rows below give T cell receptor beta chains drawn from one sample of a study of T cells in Graves' hyperthyroidism and ophthalmopathy. TCRdb reprocessed the multiplex PCR reads with MiXCR, giving one entry per CDR3 protein. The sample holds around 690,000 distinct CDR3 sequences, approximately 15% seen once. Sequenced sample: blood. The source is a man in his fifties with Graves' hyperthyroidism. The CDR3 runs from the conserved cysteine through the conserved F or W. D genes are given only for firm matches. For some rows the clone size is stated as once, few or many, or as a class when expanded; others skip it.

TRBJ1-1,TRBV12-3/TRBV12-4,TRBD1,many,TGTGCCAGCAGCTCAGGGGGGCCGGGAACTGAAGCTTTCTTT,CASSSGGPGTEAFF
TRBJ2-5,TRBV28,TRBD1,few,TGTGCCAGCAGTGGACAGGTCGAGACCCAGTACTTC,CASSGQVETQYF
TRBJ2-3,TRBV28,.,many,TGTGCCAGCAGCCTCAGTTCTCTGGGCACGCAGTATTTT,CASSLSSLGTQYF
TRBJ2-7,TRBV19,TRBD1,many,TGTGCCAGTGGACAGGGGATCTACGAGCAGTACTTC,CASGQGIYEQYF
TRBJ2-3,TRBV6-1,.,.,TGTGCCAGCAGTGAACCTGGGGGGGCAGGTGCGGATACGCAGTATTTT,CASSEPGGAGADTQYF
TRBJ2-1,TRBV29-1,.,many,TGCAGCGTTGAGGCCGGAAGCTCCTACAATGAGCAGTTCTTC,CSVEAGSSYNEQFF
TRBJ2-4,TRBV19,TRBD1,.,TGTGCCAGTAGTGGCAGGGGGCTTGGAAACATTCAGTACTTC,CASSGRGLGNIQYF
TRBJ2-3,TRBV12-3/TRBV12-4,TRBD1,many,TGTGCCAGCAGTTTGACAGGGAGAAGCGATACGCAGTATTTT,CASSLTGRSDTQYF
TRBJ2-5,TRBV18,TRBD1,.,TGTGCCAGCTCACCATCCGGGACAGGGTTTGGAGAGACCCAGTACTTC,CASSPSGTGFGETQYF
TRBJ2-5,TRBV29-1,.,many,TGCAGCGTTGTCCGCGGGGCAGGAGAGACCCAGTACTTC,CSVVRGAGETQYF
TRBJ2-3,TRBV3-1,.,many,TGTGCCAGCAGCCAAATTTCGAGCGCAGATACGCAGTATTTT,CASSQISSADTQYF
TRBJ1-2,TRBV6-1,.,many,TGTGCCGGGGTTCTCGGGGAGTATGGCTACACCTTC,CAGVLGEYGYTF
TRBJ2-3,TRBV7-2,TRBD2,many,TGTGCCAGCAGCCATGGCGGGAGTGAAGATACGCAGTATTTT,CASSHGGSEDTQYF
TRBJ2-7,TRBV20-1,TRBD2,many,TGCAGTGCTAGCGGCTGGGCGAGCGGGAGATACGAGCAGTACTTC,CSASGWASGRYEQYF
TRBJ2-1,TRBV20-1,TRBD2,.,TGCAGTGCCGAAGGGACTAGCGGGAGAAACAATGAGCAGTTCTTC,CSAEGTSGRNNEQFF
TRBJ2-7,TRBV25-1,.,many,TGTGCCAGCAGTGACAGAACCTACGAGCAGTACTTC,CASSDRTYEQYF
TRBJ2-1,TRBV12-3/TRBV12-4,.,once,TGTGCCAGCAGTTTCGGGGCCTACAATGAGCAGTTCTTC,CASSFGAYNEQFF
TRBJ2-5,TRBV7-6,.,many,TGTGCCAGCAGACTGGGAGAACAGTGGGCAGGGCAAGAGACCCAGTACTTC,CASRLGEQWAGQETQYF
TRBJ2-5,TRBV7-2,.,many,TGTGCCAGCAGCACAGATTGGACGACGGGCAAGACCCAGTACTTC,CASSTDWTTGKTQYF
TRBJ2-7,TRBV20-1,TRBD2,many,TGCAGTGCTAGTCTCTTTAAGCTGGAGCGGGACTATTACGAGCAGTACTTC,CSASLFKLERDYYEQYF
TRBJ2-1,TRBV3-1,.,few,TGTGCCAGCAGCGACACCGGGACGTCGAATGAGCAGTTCTTC,CASSDTGTSNEQFF
TRBJ1-6,TRBV19,.,many,TGTGCCAGTAGCGAGAGAAATTCACCCCTCCACTTT,CASSERNSPLHF
TRBJ1-2,TRBV12-3/TRBV12-4,TRBD1,many,TGTGCCAGCAGTTCGGGACAGGGAAATAGAGACTACACCTTC,CASSSGQGNRDYTF
TRBJ2-3,TRBV7-2,TRBD2,few,TGTGCCAGCAGCTTAGCTAGCGGGAGGATGTCAGATACGCAGTATTTT,CASSLASGRMSDTQYF
TRBJ2-7,TRBV24-1,TRBD1,few,TGTGCCACCAGTGAGGGCAGGGGGTTATCGTACGAGCAGTACTTC,CATSEGRGLSYEQYF
TRBJ2-4,TRBV30,.,.,TGTGCCTGGGGGCACAGGGTAGCCAAAAACATTCAGTACTTC,CAWGHRVAKNIQYF
TRBJ2-2,TRBV28,TRBD1,few,TGTGCCAGCATTTCCCTCCGGGACAGGTCTACGAACACCGGGGAGCTGTTTTTT,CASISLRDRSTNTGELFF
TRBJ2-7,TRBV18,.,many,TGTGCCAGCTCACCCCCCCCTCCCTACGAGCAGTACTTC,CASSPPPPYEQYF
TRBJ2-1,TRBV15,TRBD2,.,TGTGCCACCAGCAGAGAGGGACTAGCGGCTTCACGGAGCTCCTACAATGGGCAGTTCTTC,CATSREGLAASRSSYNGQFF
TRBJ2-7,TRBV5-5,TRBD1,.,TGTGCCAGCAGCCTGGTCAGGAGGACAGGGATTTTCAACGAGCAGTACTTC,CASSLVRRTGIFNEQYF
TRBJ2-5,TRBV15,TRBD1,.,TGTGCCACCAGCAGAGATACCAGGGACAGCCAATACTTC,CATSRDTRDSQYF
TRBJ2-3,TRBV11-2,.,few,TGTGCCAGCAGCTCCCCCCGGGACGGTGCTAGCACAGATACGCAGTATTTT,CASSSPRDGASTDTQYF
TRBJ1-2,TRBV6-6,TRBD1,.,TGTGCCAGCAGTTACTCTTACAGGGGGTATGGCTACACCTTC,CASSYSYRGYGYTF
TRBJ2-1,TRBV11-3,.,many,TGTGCCAGCAGCTTAGATCTGGGGTATGAGCAGTTCTTC,CASSLDLGYEQFF
TRBJ2-5,TRBV29-1,TRBD1,many,TGCAGCGCACGACAGGGACGGGAGACCCAGTACTTC,CSARQGRETQYF
TRBJ2-7,TRBV5-1,TRBD1,.,TGCGCCAGCAGCTTAGGACCCAGGGGGCCTGGCGAGCAGTACTTC,CASSLGPRGPGEQYF
TRBJ2-5,TRBV6-1,TRBD2,many,TGTGCCAGCAGACGTAGCGGGAGCCGTCAAGAGACCCAGTACTTC,CASRRSGSRQETQYF
TRBJ1-5,TRBV19,TRBD1,few,TGTGCCAGTAGTATAGAGGGACAGGGCCATCAGCCCCAGCATTTT,CASSIEGQGHQPQHF
TRBJ1-4,TRBV7-2,TRBD1,.,TGTGCCAGCAGCTTAAAAGATGTTTTGGGACAGGGGTCTAATGAAAAACTGTTTTTT,CASSLKDVLGQGSNEKLFF
TRBJ2-7,TRBV19,TRBD2,few,TGTGCCAGTAGTATAGCCAGCGGGGGGGGACAGTTTTTCTACGAGCAGTACTTC,CASSIASGGGQFFYEQYF
TRBJ2-7,TRBV29-1,.,few,TGCAGCGTTTACACCTACGAGCAGTACTTC,CSVYTYEQYF
TRBJ1-1,TRBV27,.,.,TGTGCCAGCAGTTTATCATGGCAGGGGAACACTGAAGCTTTCTTT,CASSLSWQGNTEAFF
TRBJ1-5,TRBV18,.,.,TGTGCCAGCTCACCGACAGGTTTGCCCAGCAATCAGCCCCAGCATTTT,CASSPTGLPSNQPQHF
TRBJ2-1,TRBV7-9,.,.,TGTGCCAGCAGCTTAGCCAACTATAACAATGAGCAGTTCTTC,CASSLANYNNEQFF
TRBJ2-7,TRBV3-1,.,many,TGTGCCAGCAGCCAAGAGGGAGTCTCCTACGAGCAGTACTTC,CASSQEGVSYEQYF
TRBJ2-3,TRBV6-2/TRBV6-3,TRBD2,many,TGTGCCAGCGGCGGGAGGGCTCGGGATACGCAGTATTTT,CASGGRARDTQYF
TRBJ1-1,TRBV29-1,.,few,TGCAGCGTTCTAGACTCGAACACTGAAGCTTTCTTT,CSVLDSNTEAFF
TRBJ2-1,TRBV11-2,.,many,TGTGCCAGCAGCTTAGCGGGAGACCTCTACAATGAGCAGTTCTTC,CASSLAGDLYNEQFF
TRBJ2-7,TRBV11-2,.,many,TGTGCCAGCAGCTCGGTTTCTGTGGGCTACGAGCAGTACTTC,CASSSVSVGYEQYF
TRBJ1-6,TRBV7-9,TRBD1,many,TGTGCCAGCAGCTCTTCAGGGGGCGCGAGTTCACCCCTCCACTTT,CASSSSGGASSPLHF
TRBJ1-4,TRBV2,.,many,TGTGCCAGCTTCTTATCCGAAAAACTGTTTTTT,CASFLSEKLFF
TRBJ2-7,TRBV3-1,.,.,TGTCCCAGCAGCCAACTAGGATACGAGCAGTACTTC,CPSSQLGYEQYF
TRBJ2-5,TRBV30,.,.,TGTGCCTGGAGATACCCGGAGACCCAGTACTTC,CAWRYPETQYF
TRBJ2-5,TRBV28,TRBD2,many,TGTGCCAGCAGTGGGACTAGCGGGAGCGTACAAGAGACCCAGTACTTC,CASSGTSGSVQETQYF
TRBJ2-6,TRBV29-1,.,few,TGCAGCGTGTATTTCGGTGGGGCCAACGTCCTGACTTTC,CSVYFGGANVLTF
TRBJ1-4,TRBV12-3/TRBV12-4,TRBD1,.,TGTGCCAGCACCTCTGGGGTAGGACAGGGGGCAGAAAAACTGTTTTTT,CASTSGVGQGAEKLFF
TRBJ2-7,TRBV20-1,.,.,TGCAGTGCTAGAAGGCTAGGGTCCCACGAGCAGTACTTC,CSARRLGSHEQYF
TRBJ2-5,TRBV6-2/TRBV6-3,TRBD1,few,TGTGCCAGCAGAAAACAGGGGGCACAAGAGACCCAGTACTTC,CASRKQGAQETQYF
TRBJ1-6,TRBV28,.,many,TGTGCCAGCAGTTCCACAGGGTACCATTCACCCCTCCACTTT,CASSSTGYHSPLHF
TRBJ2-4,TRBV6-1,.,.,TGTGCCATCCTAGACGGACCGGGAAACATTCAGTACTTC,CAILDGPGNIQYF